Listed here are 29 T cell receptor beta chains from one sample, sequenced in a study of early stage breast cancer tumors. Assay used: immunoSEQ multiplex PCR; TCRdb lists only in-frame clones, some missing. The sample carries about 30,000 clones, around 70% recorded once. Sequencing was done on a sample of blood. The receptors here all came from a person aged 50-59 years with breast cancer.

J is TRBJ1-2 and V is TRBV18; D may be TRBD1 (5 bases). V was shortened by 2 bases and J by 2 bases, with 12 bases between the two germline ends. The CDR3 runs 15 residues. Germline-derived CDR1 and CDR2 are KGHSH and LQKENI. This CDR3 reads CASSPTGRVNYGYTF. The CDR3 DNA sequence: TGTGCCAGCTCACCAACCGGCAGGGTAAACTATGGCTACACCTTC.

On this clone itself: Additional DNA sequences in this sample encode the identical CDR3. The chain couples TRBV18 to TRBJ2-5; D gene unclear. Trimming stripped 3 bases from V and 0 bases from J, with 2 bases between. Germline loops: CDR1 KGHSH, CDR2 LQKENI. The CDR3 extends over 12 amino acids. The CDR3 DNA is TGTGCCAGCTCACCCTACCAAGAGACCCAGTACTTC. Protein: CASSPYQETQYF. Full variable domain (rest looked up from reference TRBV18 and TRBJ2-5): NAGVMQNPRHLVRRRGQEARLRCSPMKGHSHVYWYRQLPEEGLKFMVYLQKENIIDESGMPKERFSAEFPKEGPSILRIQQVVRGDSAAYFCASSPYQETQYFGPGTRLLVL.

V and J are TRBV30 and TRBJ2-7; tentatively, D is TRBD1 or TRBD2 (5 bases each). The CDR3 spans 12 residues. The V end was cut by 4 bases, the J end by 13 bases, with 20 bases between. The germline CDR1 and CDR2 sequences are GTSNPN and SVGIG (reference sequence). The DNA of the CDR3 is TGTGCCTGGAATGCAGGCGAGGGGATCTCTTACTTC. This translates into CAWNAGEGISYF.

This clone is judged hyperexpanded. The chain is built from TRBV6-5 and TRBJ2-7; no definite D call. Deletions cut 1 base from V and 1 base from J, with 5 bases between. The CDR3 has 13 residues. CDR1 and CDR2 (germline): MNHEY, SVGAGI. This CDR3 is CASSYLPSYEQYF. The DNA for the CDR3 is TGTGCCAGCAGTTACTTACCGTCCTACGAGCAGTACTTC.

The CDR3 spells CASSIPLGEQYF. The CDR3 DNA reads TGTGCCAGTAGTATTCCTCTGGGGGAGCAGTACTTC. The gene calls are TRBV19 and TRBJ2-7; D is unresolved. The V gene's germline CDR1 is LNHDA and CDR2 SQIVND (reference sequence). V lost 3 bases and J 7 bases, leaving 10 bases between the germline ends. The CDR3 has 12 amino acids.

This clone has a single count. V and J are TRBV25-1 and TRBJ2-7; 8 bases are shared with TRBD1. The CDR3 spans 15 residues. From germline, CDR1 is MGHDK and CDR2 SYGVNS. Trimming at V came to 4 bases and at J to 0 bases, leaving 5 bases not matched to a gene. The CDR3: CASSGTGGHSYEQYF. The DNA for the CDR3 is TGTGCCAGCAGTGGTACAGGGGGACACTCCTACGAGCAGTACTTC.

The chain combines TRBV19 with TRBJ1-5, with a tentative D call TRBD1 (5 bases). Trimming pared 7 bases from V and 6 bases from J, leaving 16 bases between. The CDR3 length is 14 residues. CDR1 and CDR2 from the germline V gene are LNHDA and SQIVND (reference sequence). The CDR3 protein is CASTPRDHGQPQHF. CDR3 coding DNA: TGTGCCAGTACCCCACGGGACCACGGTCAGCCCCAGCATTTT.

This clone was seen a single time. The CDR3 loop is CASRRGPTEAFF. CDR3 DNA: TGTGCCAGCAGAAGGGGGCCAACTGAAGCTTTCTTT. The V gene is TRBV27, the J gene TRBJ1-1; 7 bases are a match to TRBD1. Germline CDR1 is MNHEY and CDR2 is SMNVEV (reference sequence). The CDR3 sequence is 12 residues long. The V segment lost 6 bases and the J segment 5 bases; nucleotides outside the gene matches: 3.

The DNA of the CDR3 is TGTGCCAGCAGTCCCTCCGACAGGAGATACGAGCAGTACTTC. It is translated as CASSPSDRRYEQYF. The chain joins TRBV28 to TRBJ2-7, with D maybe TRBD1 (6 bases). Trimming left V 5 bases short and J 4 bases short, with 15 bases between. Germline lookup yields CDR1 MDHEN and CDR2 SYDVKM. The CDR3 is 14 residues long.

In its sample, this clone was seen once. The chain recombines TRBV6-5 with TRBJ1-1, with 11 bases lining up with TRBD1. V lost 4 bases to trimming and J lost 6 bases; unmatched junction nucleotides: 7. The germline CDR1 and CDR2 sequences are MNHEY and SVGAGI. The CDR3 length is 15 residues. The CDR3 loop reads CASSSGQGAGAEAFF. The CDR3 bases are TGTGCCAGCAGTTCCGGACAGGGGGCCGGAGCTGAAGCTTTCTTT.

This clone has only a few counts. This rearrangement joins TRBV5-8 to TRBJ1-2, with 10 bases identical to TRBD1. Germline lookup yields CDR1 SGHTS and CDR2 YDEGEE. This CDR3 comprises 14 residues. V dropped 4 bases and J dropped 5; count of bases not matched to a gene: 5. In DNA, the CDR3 is TGTGCCAGCAGCCCCAGGACAGGGGGGTATGGCTACACCTTC. This translates into CASSPRTGGYGYTF. The whole variable domain, filled in from reference TRBV5-8 and TRBJ1-2, reads EAGVTQSPTHLIKTRGQQATLRCSPISGHTSVYWYQQALGLGLQFLLWYDEGEERNRGNFPPRFSGRQFPNYSSELNVNALELEDSALYLCASSPRTGGYGYTFGSGTRLTVV.

This clone is medium-sized in the sample. The chain links TRBV5-1 to TRBJ1-2, with TRBD1 identical over 11 bases. Germline CDR1 SGHRS, CDR2 YFSETQ. Germline trimming cut 0 bases from V and 8 bases from J; bases unmatched to any gene: 6. This CDR3 is 15 amino acids long. DNA of the CDR3: TGCGCCAGCAGCTTGGCAGGGACAGGGGGAGAAGGCTACACCTTC. Amino acid sequence: CASSLAGTGGEGYTF.

In DNA, the CDR3 is TGTGCCACCGGGACTAGCGGGCGGTACAATGAGCAGTTCTTC. Translation gives CATGTSGRYNEQFF. The rearrangement joins TRBV6-6 to TRBJ2-1, with TRBD2 identical over 12 bases. Per the germline V gene, CDR1 is MNHNY and CDR2 is SVGAGI (reference sequence). With 10 bases clipped from V and 4 bases from J, the junction kept 5 bases outside the gene matches. CDR3 length: 14 amino acids.

The rearrangement joins TRBV9 to TRBJ2-1; 12 bases fit TRBD2. J lost 2 bases, V lost 6 bases, and 12 bases had no gene match. The CDR3 extends over 18 amino acids. The germline CDR1 and CDR2 sequences are SGDLS and YYNGEE. This chain's CDR3 is CASTPGLAGGRTYNEQFF. The CDR3 DNA reads as TGTGCCAGCACACCCGGGCTAGCGGGAGGGAGGACCTACAATGAGCAGTTCTTC.

The table lists this clone with a few counts. The chain employs TRBV9 and TRBJ2-1; D gene ambiguous. The germline gives CDR1 SGDLS, CDR2 YYNGEE. The CDR3 extends over 13 amino acids. With 0 bases removed from V and 7 bases from J, the gap between germline ends came to 8 bases. CDR3 amino acids: CASSVDGWNEQFF. The CDR3 DNA sequence: TGTGCCAGCAGCGTAGATGGCTGGAATGAGCAGTTCTTC.

The chain couples TRBV7-8 to TRBJ2-7; D tentatively reads TRBD1 or TRBD2 (6 bases each). Trimming stripped 4 bases from V and 4 bases from J, with 14 bases between. The CDR3 spans 14 residues. Germline CDR1 is SGHVS and CDR2 is FQNEAQ. The CDR3 DNA reads TGTGCCAGCAGCTCCGGGGGCAACCTATACGAGCAGTACTTC. Its protein product is CASSSGGNLYEQYF.

This clone has more than one count but fewer than ten. The rearrangement links TRBV5-1 to TRBJ2-6; 8 positions match TRBD1. Germline V gene sequence: CDR1 SGHRS, CDR2 YFSETQ. This CDR3 comprises 15 residues. V lost 5 bases and J lost 2; bases outside the gene matches: 3. The CDR3 loop is CASSQGAPGANVLTF. The CDR3 DNA sequence: TGCGCCAGCAGTCAGGGGGCGCCTGGGGCCAACGTCCTGACTTTC. Looking up the rest from reference TRBV5-1 and TRBJ2-6 gives the full variable domain: KAGVTQTPRYLIKTRGQQVTLSCSPISGHRSVSWYQQTPGQGLQFLFEYFSETQRNKGNFPGRFSGRQFSNSRSEMNVSTLELGDSALYLCASSQGAPGANVLTFGAGSRLTVL.

The chain combines TRBV5-1 with TRBJ2-1; 7 nucleotides align to TRBD1. This CDR3 comprises 12 residues. Germline assignment: CDR1 SGHRS and CDR2 YFSETQ. The ends lost 0 bases at V and 9 bases at J; junction bases unmatched: 0. The CDR3 here is CASSLGQGEQFF. The CDR3 DNA reads as TGCGCCAGCAGCTTGGGACAGGGTGAGCAGTTCTTC. The full variable domain, with the rest looked up from reference TRBV5-1 and TRBJ2-1, is KAGVTQTPRYLIKTRGQQVTLSCSPISGHRSVSWYQQTPGQGLQFLFEYFSETQRNKGNFPGRFSGRQFSNSRSEMNVSTLELGDSALYLCASSLGQGEQFFGPGTRLTVL.

This chain links TRBV27 with TRBJ1-2; 9 bases align to TRBD1. This CDR3 is 13 amino acids long. Trimming took 4 bases from V and 4 from J; bases not matched to a gene: 1. Germline V gene lookup returns CDR1 MNHEY and CDR2 SMNVEV (reference sequence). The CDR3 is CASSWTGVYGYTF. The CDR3 region has the DNA TGTGCCAGCAGTTGGACAGGGGTCTATGGCTACACCTTC.

J is TRBJ1-2 and V is TRBV27; 10 positions match TRBD1. Germline CDR1 and CDR2: MNHEY and SMNVEV (reference sequence). This CDR3 has 12 amino acids. V shed 7 bases and J 5 bases; nucleotides not matched to a gene: 1. CDR3 region: CASKDRGYGYTF. The CDR3 region has the DNA TGTGCCAGCAAGGACAGGGGGTATGGCTACACCTTC.

CDR3 region: CASSSGRGPINYGYTF. CDR3 in DNA: TGTGCCAGCAGCTCTGGAAGAGGTCCGATTAACTATGGCTACACCTTC. This sequence joins TRBV7-9 and TRBJ1-2; unclear D gene. Germline V lookup: CDR1 SEHNR, CDR2 FQNEAQ (reference sequence). This CDR3 is built from 16 residues. The V gene lost 4 bases and the J gene lost 1 base, with 16 bases spanning the gap.

The chain carries TRBV2 and TRBJ2-7, with TRBD2 matching 7 bases. V was clipped by 1 base and J by 6 bases; unmatched bases: 0. The length of the CDR3 is 12 residues. Germline V CDR1 and CDR2: SNHLY, FYNNEI. The CDR3 is CASSEGGGEQYF. Here the CDR3 DNA reads TGTGCCAGCAGTGAAGGGGGGGGCGAGCAGTACTTC. The variable domain in full, completed from reference TRBV2 and TRBJ2-7, reads EPEVTQTPSHQVTQMGQEVILRCVPISNHLYFYWYRQILGQKVEFLVSFYNNEISEKSEIFDDQFSVERPDGSNFTLKIRSTKLEDSAMYFCASSEGGGEQYFGPGTRLTVT.

The rearrangement uses TRBV14 and TRBJ2-1; D remains ambiguous. The V and J ends lost 1 base and 10 bases respectively, with 8 bases between them. Per germline, CDR1 SGHDN and CDR2 FVKESK. CDR3 length equals 12 residues. The CDR3 nucleotides are TGTGCCAGCAGCCAAGTATCTCGGGAGCAGTTCTTC. Translation: CASSQVSREQFF.

V is TRBV27 and J is TRBJ1-5; D remains unclear. The CDR3 sequence is 15 residues long. Germline V gene lookup returns CDR1 MNHEY and CDR2 SMNVEV (reference sequence). Trimming cost V 4 bases and J 5 bases, with 15 bases left between them. The CDR3 DNA reads TGTGCCAGCAGTTCTTCCTCAACAAATTATCAGCCCCAGCATTTT. It specifies CASSSSSTNYQPQHF.

The rearrangement uses TRBV5-6 and TRBJ2-5; D perhaps matches TRBD2 (6 bases). The CDR3 extends over 12 amino acids. V lost 2 bases and J 4 bases, leaving 6 bases between the germline ends. Germline V gene lookup returns CDR1 SGHDT and CDR2 YYEEEE. CDR3 DNA: TGTGCCAGCAGCTTAGCGGGAGAGACCCAGTACTTC. It translates to CASSLAGETQYF.

The CDR3 sequence is CASSLADRDGQPQHF. CDR3 DNA: TGTGCCAGCAGCTTAGCCGACAGGGACGGACAGCCCCAGCATTTT. The genes are TRBV7-2 and TRBJ1-5, with 7 nucleotides matching TRBD1. The germline V gene has CDR1 SGHTA and CDR2 FQGNSA. The CDR3 extends over 15 amino acids. V gave up 0 bases and J gave up 7 bases; unmatched junction bases: 6. Together with reference TRBV7-2 and TRBJ1-5, the CDR3 gives the full variable domain: GAGVSQSPSNKVTEKGKDVELRCDPISGHTALYWYRQSLGQGLEFLIYFQGNSAPDKSGLPSDRFSAERTGGSVSTLTIQRTQQEDSAVYLCASSLADRDGQPQHFGDGTRLSIL.

This chain uses TRBV5-1 with TRBJ2-7, with a tentative D call TRBD1 (6 bases). This CDR3 comprises 15 residues. Germline V gene sequence: CDR1 SGHRS, CDR2 YFSETQ. V was pared by 0 bases and J by 4 bases, with 14 bases between. CDR3 DNA: TGCGCCAGCAGCTTGGAGGGGACAAGACCTTACGAGCAGTACTTC. Its protein product is CASSLEGTRPYEQYF.

J is TRBJ2-7 and V is TRBV1; the D call in the table, TRBD2, was not verified against the DNA. TRBV1 is a known pseudogene. The CDR3 is 14 amino acids. The CDR3 reads CTSSLGLAEYEQYF. CDR3 sequence (DNA): TGCACCAGCAGCCTAGGACTAGCGGAATACGAGCAGTACTTC.

Of note for this clone: One junction end disagrees with the germline gene, perhaps due to a read error. The gene calls are TRBV29-1 and TRBJ2-5; D might be TRBD2 (5 bases). Germline values: CDR1 SQVTM, CDR2 ANQGSEA. This CDR3 spans 13 amino acids. The CDR3 bases are TGCAGCGTTAAACCGGGGAAACAAGAGACCCATCACTTC. Encoded protein: CSVKPGKQETHHF.